This T cell receptor (beta chain) was identified in a study of blood T cell repertoires in COVID-19. Overall study context: In each case, the material was cDNA or gDNA derived from T cells, B-cell-depleted T cells, or PBMCs.

Original processing methods: Amplified reference gene primers provided the basis for estimating nucleated cell counts. Repertoires were generated with immunoSEQ multiplex PCR, while TCRdb's copy carries only in-frame clones and drops some. V, J and clone size were drawn from that table, and D and trimming were deduced from the DNA. Of 250,000 to 300,000 clones listed, 89% are singletons. Germline loops: CDR1 SGHRS, CDR2 YFSETQ. J gave up 3 bases and V 4 bases, and 13 bases lay outside the gene matches. The length of the CDR3 is 18 residues. This chain joins TRBV5-1 and TRBJ1-6; 7 nucleotides line up with TRBD1. The material sequenced was PBMCs or T cells enriched from blood (not recorded which). The sequence was collected from an older woman who had recovered from COVID-19. CDR3 region: CASSDRTGTADYNSPLHF. The CDR3 DNA reads TGCGCCAGCAGCGACCGGACCGGGACAGCTGACTATAATTCACCCCTCCACTTT.